This is a list of T cell receptor beta chains from one sample in a study of PD-L1 blockade in urothelial cancer. Repertoires were generated with immunoSEQ multiplex PCR, while TCRdb's copy carries only in-frame clones and drops some. The repertoire holds 75,000 to 95,000 clones, with about 85% as singletons. The sample in question was PBMCs, obtained around atezolizumab (anti-PD-L1) treatment. The source is a man aged 40-50 years with urothelial cancer. Each CDR3 is given with its conserved first and last residue. Fields, in order: D gene, clone size, J gene, V gene, CDR3 DNA, CDR3 protein. A D gene is named only where the DNA matches it firmly. Rows may omit the clone size; those that give it use once, few, many or a size class.

>TRBD1|.|TRBJ1-5|TRBV28
TGTGCCAGCAGTTTCGGGGACAGGGGGCTTCAGCCCCAGCATTTT
CASSFGDRGLQPQHF
>.|.|TRBJ2-7|TRBV21-1
TGTGCCAGCAGCACTCGGACTGGACCGTACGAGCAGTACTTC
CASSTRTGPYEQYF
>.|.|TRBJ2-2|TRBV6-5
TGTGCCAGCAGTTATGGGGCGGTCACCGGGGAGCTGTTTTTT
CASSYGAVTGELFF
>.|.|TRBJ1-4|TRBV10-2
TGCGCCAGCAGTCTTCAGGGCCAGAGAGCTAATGAAAAACTGTTTTTT
CASSLQGQRANEKLFF
>TRBD2|.|TRBJ2-2|TRBV2
TGTGCCAGCAGTGCTAGCGGGAGTACCGGGGAGCTGTTTTTT
CASSASGSTGELFF
>TRBD1|.|TRBJ1-1|TRBV28
TGTGCCAGCAGTCTACCGGGACAGACGAACACTGAAGCTTTCTTT
CASSLPGQTNTEAFF
>TRBD2|.|TRBJ2-2|TRBV4-2
TGTGCCAGCAGCTCAAGGGGAGGGCTAAGGAGGGGCACCGGGGAGCTGTTTTTT
CASSSRGGLRRGTGELFF
>.|.|TRBJ1-1|TRBV5-8
TGTGCCAGCAGCATCACCGGGACACGGAACACTGAAGCTTTCTTT
CASSITGTRNTEAFF
>.|few|TRBJ1-5|TRBV25-1
TGTGCCAGCAGTCTCGGGAGGGAGCCCCAGCATTTT
CASSLGREPQHF
>.|.|TRBJ2-3|TRBV28
TGTGCCAGCAGTTTAGGCGGGGCACTCAGGGATACGCAGTATTTT
CASSLGGALRDTQYF
>.|.|TRBJ2-4|TRBV28
TGTGCCAGCAGTTCCGCCGCTGACAGAACCAAAAACATTCAGTACTTC
CASSSAADRTKNIQYF
>TRBD2|.|TRBJ2-1|TRBV7-3
TGTGCCAGCAGCCCCGGGACTAGCGGGTACAATGAGCAGTTCTTC
CASSPGTSGYNEQFF
>TRBD1|.|TRBJ2-7|TRBV7-2
TGTGCCAGCAGCTCAGGGACAGGGGGGGTGTACGAGCAGTACTTC
CASSSGTGGVYEQYF
>TRBD2|.|TRBJ2-7|TRBV6-4
TGTGCCAGCGCCCCAGGGACTAGCGGGAGCTACGAGCAGTACTTC
CASAPGTSGSYEQYF
>.|.|TRBJ2-3|TRBV9
TGTGCCAGCAGCCCCATTAGTCATACGCAGTATTTT
CASSPISHTQYF
>TRBD2|.|TRBJ2-7|TRBV28
TGTGCCAGCAGTTCCCGGGGTAGCGGGAGTCGATTAGGGTCCTACGAGCAGTACTTC
CASSSRGSGSRLGSYEQYF
>.|.|TRBJ1-2|TRBV7-6
TGTGCCAGCAGCTTAAGCGCGGGCTATGGCTACACCTTC
CASSLSAGYGYTF
>.|once|TRBJ1-1|TRBV7-7
TGTGCTAGCAGCTCCAGACAGGACACTGAAGCTTTCTTT
CASSSRQDTEAFF
>.|.|TRBJ1-2|TRBV7-9
TGTGCCAGCAGCCTCGGGGGGAACTATGGCTACACCTTC
CASSLGGNYGYTF
>TRBD2|few|TRBJ2-1|TRBV10-2
TGCGCCAGCAGTTCCGGGACTATTCCTGAGCAGTTCTTC
CASSSGTIPEQFF
>.|.|TRBJ2-2|TRBV4-1
TGCGCCAGCAGCCATACCTTTAGTACCGGGGAGCTGTTTTTT
CASSHTFSTGELFF
>.|.|TRBJ1-1|TRBV27
TGTGCCAGCAGTTTGACAGTCATGAACACTGAAGCTTTCTTT
CASSLTVMNTEAFF
>TRBD1|few|TRBJ2-5|TRBV30
TGTGCCTGGAGTCTGCGGGACAGGGTGGTGGAGACCCAGTACTTC
CAWSLRDRVVETQYF
>TRBD2|.|TRBJ2-7|TRBV27
TGTGCCAGCAGTTTGACGGGAGGAGTCGAGCAGTACTTC
CASSLTGGVEQYF
>TRBD2|.|TRBJ2-3|TRBV10-3
TGTGCCATCAGTTGGACTAGCGCAGATACGCAGTATTTT
CAISWTSADTQYF
>TRBD2|.|TRBJ2-3|TRBV6-6
TGTGCCAGCAGTCCCGGGACTAGCGGAAGCACAGATACGCAGTATTTT
CASSPGTSGSTDTQYF
>.|.|TRBJ1-5|TRBV20-1
TGCAGTGCTAGCGGGCAGCCCCAGCATTTT
CSASGQPQHF
>TRBD1|.|TRBJ1-5|TRBV6-6
TGTGCCAGCAGTGGGTCCGAGGGACAGGTAGGGCCCCAGCATTTT
CASSGSEGQVGPQHF
>.|.|TRBJ1-1|TRBV9
TGTGCCAGCAGCGTAGTAAGCAACACTGAAGCTTTCTTT
CASSVVSNTEAFF
>TRBD2|.|TRBJ2-7|TRBV30
TGTGCCTGGACTTTCGGGGGAGGGCCCTACGAGCAGTACTTC
CAWTFGGGPYEQYF
>TRBD1|few|TRBJ1-3|TRBV7-8
TGTGCCAGCAGCAACAGGGGTTCTGGAAACACCATATATTTT
CASSNRGSGNTIYF